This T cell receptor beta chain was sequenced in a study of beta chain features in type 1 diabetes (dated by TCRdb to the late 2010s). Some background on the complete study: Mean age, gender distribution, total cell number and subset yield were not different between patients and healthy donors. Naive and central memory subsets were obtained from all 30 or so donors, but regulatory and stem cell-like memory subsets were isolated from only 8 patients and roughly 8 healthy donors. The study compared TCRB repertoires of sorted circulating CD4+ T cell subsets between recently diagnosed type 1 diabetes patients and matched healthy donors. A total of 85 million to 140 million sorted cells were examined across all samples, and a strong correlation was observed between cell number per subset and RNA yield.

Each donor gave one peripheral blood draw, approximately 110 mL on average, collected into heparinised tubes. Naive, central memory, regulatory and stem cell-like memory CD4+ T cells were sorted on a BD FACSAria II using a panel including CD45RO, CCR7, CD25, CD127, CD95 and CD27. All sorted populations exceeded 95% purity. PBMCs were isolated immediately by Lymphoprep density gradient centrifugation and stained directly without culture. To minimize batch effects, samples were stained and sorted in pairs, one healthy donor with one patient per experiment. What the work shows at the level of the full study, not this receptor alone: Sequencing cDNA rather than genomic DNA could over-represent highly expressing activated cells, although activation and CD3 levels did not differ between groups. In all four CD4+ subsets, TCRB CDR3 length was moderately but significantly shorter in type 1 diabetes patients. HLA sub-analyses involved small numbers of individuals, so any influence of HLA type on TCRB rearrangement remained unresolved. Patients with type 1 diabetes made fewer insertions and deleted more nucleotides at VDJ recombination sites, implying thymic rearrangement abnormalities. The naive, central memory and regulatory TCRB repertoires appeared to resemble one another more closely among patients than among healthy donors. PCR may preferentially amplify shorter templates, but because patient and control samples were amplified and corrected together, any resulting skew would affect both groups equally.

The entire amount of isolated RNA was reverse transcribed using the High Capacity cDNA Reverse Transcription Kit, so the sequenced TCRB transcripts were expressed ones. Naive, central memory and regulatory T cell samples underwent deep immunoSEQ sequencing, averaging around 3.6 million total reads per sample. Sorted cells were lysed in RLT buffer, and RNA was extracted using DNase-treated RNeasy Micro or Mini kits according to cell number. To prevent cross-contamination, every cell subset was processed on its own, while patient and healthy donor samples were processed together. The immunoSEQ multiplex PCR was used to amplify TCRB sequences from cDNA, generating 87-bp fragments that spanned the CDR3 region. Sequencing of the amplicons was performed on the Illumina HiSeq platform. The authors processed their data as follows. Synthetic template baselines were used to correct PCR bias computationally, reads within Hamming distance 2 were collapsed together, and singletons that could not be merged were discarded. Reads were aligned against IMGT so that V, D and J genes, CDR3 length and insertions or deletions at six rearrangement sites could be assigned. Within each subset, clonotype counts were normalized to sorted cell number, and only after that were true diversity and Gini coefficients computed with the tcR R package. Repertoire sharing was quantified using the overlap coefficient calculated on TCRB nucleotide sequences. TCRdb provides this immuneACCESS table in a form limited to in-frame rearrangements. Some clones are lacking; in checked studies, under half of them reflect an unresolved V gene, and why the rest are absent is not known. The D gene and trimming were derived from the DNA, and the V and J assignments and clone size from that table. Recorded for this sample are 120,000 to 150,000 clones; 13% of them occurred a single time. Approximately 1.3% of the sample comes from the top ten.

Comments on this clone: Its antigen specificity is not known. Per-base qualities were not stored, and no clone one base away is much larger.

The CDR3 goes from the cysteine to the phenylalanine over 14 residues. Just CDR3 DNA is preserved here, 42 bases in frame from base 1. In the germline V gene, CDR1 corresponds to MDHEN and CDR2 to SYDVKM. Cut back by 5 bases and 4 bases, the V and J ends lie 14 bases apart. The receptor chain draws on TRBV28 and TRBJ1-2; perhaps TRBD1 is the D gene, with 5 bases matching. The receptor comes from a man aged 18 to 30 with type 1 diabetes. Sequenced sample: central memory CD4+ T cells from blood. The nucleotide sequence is TGTGCCAGCAGTACCGGGACGGAGCTCTATGGCTACACCTTC. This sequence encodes CASSTGTELYGYTF.